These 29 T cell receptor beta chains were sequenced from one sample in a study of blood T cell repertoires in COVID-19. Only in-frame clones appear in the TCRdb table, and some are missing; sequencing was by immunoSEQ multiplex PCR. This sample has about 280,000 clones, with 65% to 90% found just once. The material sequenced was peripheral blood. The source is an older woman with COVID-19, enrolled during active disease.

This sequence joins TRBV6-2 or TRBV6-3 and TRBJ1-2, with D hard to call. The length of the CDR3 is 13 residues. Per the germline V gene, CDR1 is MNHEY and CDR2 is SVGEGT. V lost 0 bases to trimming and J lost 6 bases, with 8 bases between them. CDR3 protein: CASSYSLGHGYTF. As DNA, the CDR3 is TGTGCCAGCAGTTACTCGCTTGGGCATGGCTACACCTTC.

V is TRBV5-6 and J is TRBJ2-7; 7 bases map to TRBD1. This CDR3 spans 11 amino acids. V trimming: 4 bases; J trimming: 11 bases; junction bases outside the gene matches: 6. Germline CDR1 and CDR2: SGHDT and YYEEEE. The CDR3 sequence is CASSPDRVEYF. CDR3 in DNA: TGTGCCAGCAGCCCCGACAGGGTGGAGTACTTC.

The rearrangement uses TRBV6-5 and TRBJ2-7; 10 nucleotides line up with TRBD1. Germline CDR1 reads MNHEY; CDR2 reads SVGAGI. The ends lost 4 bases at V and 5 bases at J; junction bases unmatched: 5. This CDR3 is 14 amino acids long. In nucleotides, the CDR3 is TGTGCCAGCAGTTTCCTCGGGACAGGGGACGAGCAGTACTTC. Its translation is CASSFLGTGDEQYF.

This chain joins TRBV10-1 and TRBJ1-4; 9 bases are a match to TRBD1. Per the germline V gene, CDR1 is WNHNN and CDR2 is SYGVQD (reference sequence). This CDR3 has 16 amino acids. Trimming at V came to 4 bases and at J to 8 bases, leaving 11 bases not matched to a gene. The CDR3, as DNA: TGCGCCAGCAGTGCAAAGGACAGGGGAAAGGACGAAAAACTGTTTTTT. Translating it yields CASSAKDRGKDEKLFF.

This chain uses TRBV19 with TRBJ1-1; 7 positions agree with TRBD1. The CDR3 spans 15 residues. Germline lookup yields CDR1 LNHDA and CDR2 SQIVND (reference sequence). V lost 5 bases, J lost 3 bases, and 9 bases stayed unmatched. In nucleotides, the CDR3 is TGTGCCAGTAGTGCTTCGACAGGGTTGTACACTGAAGCTTTCTTT. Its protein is CASSASTGLYTEAFF. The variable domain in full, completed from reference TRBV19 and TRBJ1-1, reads DGGITQSPKYLFRKEGQNVTLSCEQNLNHDAMYWYRQDPGQGLRLIYYSQIVNDFQKGDIAEGYSVSREKKESFPLTVTSAQKNPTAFYLCASSASTGLYTEAFFGQGTRLTVV.

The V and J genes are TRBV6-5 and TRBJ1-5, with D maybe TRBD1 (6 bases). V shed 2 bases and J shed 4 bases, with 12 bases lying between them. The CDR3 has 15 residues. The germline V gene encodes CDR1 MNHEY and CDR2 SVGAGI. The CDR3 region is CASSYEGDRNQPQHF. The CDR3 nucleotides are TGTGCCAGCAGTTACGAGGGAGACAGGAATCAGCCCCAGCATTTT.

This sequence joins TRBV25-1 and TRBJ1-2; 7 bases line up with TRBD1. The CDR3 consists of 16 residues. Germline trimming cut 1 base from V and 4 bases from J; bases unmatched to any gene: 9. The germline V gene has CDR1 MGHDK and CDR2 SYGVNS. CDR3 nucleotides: TGTGCCAGCAGTGAATTCCGGTCCAACAGGGGCTATGGCTACACCTTC. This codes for CASSEFRSNRGYGYTF.

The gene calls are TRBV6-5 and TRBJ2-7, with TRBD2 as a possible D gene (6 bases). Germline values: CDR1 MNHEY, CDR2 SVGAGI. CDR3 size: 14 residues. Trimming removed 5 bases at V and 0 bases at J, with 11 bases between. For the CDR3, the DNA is TGTGCCAGCAGTCTGGGGACTCCCTCCTACGAGCAGTACTTC. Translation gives CASSLGTPSYEQYF.

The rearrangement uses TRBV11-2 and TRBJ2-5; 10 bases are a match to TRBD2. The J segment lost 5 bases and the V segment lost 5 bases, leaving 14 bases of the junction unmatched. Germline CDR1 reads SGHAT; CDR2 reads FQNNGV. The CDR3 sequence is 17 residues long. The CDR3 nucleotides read TGTGCCAGCAGCCCCCCTTTAGCGGGGGGACGGGGGGAGACCCAGTACTTC. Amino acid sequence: CASSPPLAGGRGETQYF. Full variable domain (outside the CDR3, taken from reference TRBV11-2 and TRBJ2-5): EAGVAQSPRYKIIEKRQSVAFWCNPISGHATLYWYQQILGQGPKLLIQFQNNGVVDDSQLPKDRFSAERLKGVDSTLKIQPAKLEDSAVYLCASSPPLAGGRGETQYFGPGTRLLVL.

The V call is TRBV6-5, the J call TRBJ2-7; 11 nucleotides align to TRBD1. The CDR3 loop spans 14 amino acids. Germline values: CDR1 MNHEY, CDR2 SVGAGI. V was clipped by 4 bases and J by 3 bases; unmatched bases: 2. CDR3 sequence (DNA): TGTGCCAGCAGTTGGGGACAGGGGGACTACGAGCAGTACTTC. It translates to CASSWGQGDYEQYF.

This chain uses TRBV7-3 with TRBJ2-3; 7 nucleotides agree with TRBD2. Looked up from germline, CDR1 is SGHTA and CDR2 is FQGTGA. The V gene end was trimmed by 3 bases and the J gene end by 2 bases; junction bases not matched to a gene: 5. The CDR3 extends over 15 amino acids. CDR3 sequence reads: CASSFTGTNTDTQYF. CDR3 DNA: TGTGCCAGCAGCTTCACCGGGACTAACACAGATACGCAGTATTTT.

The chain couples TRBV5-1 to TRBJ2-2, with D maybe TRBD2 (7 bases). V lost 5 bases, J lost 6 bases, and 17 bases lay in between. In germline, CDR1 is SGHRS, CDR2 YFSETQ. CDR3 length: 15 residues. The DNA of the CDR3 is TGCGCCAGCAGAGATGCGGGGGCTTTGGCCGGGGAGCTGTTTTTT. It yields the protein CASRDAGALAGELFF.

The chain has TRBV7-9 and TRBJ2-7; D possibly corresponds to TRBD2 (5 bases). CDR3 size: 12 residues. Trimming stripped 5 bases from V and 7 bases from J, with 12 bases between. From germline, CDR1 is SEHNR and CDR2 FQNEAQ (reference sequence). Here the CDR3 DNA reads TGTGCCAGCAGCCGGACTGACTCGGAGCAGTACTTC. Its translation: CASSRTDSEQYF.

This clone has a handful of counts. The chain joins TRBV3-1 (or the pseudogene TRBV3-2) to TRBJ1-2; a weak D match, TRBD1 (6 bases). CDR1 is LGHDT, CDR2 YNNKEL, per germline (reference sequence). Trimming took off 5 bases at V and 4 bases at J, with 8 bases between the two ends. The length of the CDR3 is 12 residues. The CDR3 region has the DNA TGTGCCAGCAGCAAGGACAGCTATGGCTACACCTTC. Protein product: CASSKDSYGYTF.

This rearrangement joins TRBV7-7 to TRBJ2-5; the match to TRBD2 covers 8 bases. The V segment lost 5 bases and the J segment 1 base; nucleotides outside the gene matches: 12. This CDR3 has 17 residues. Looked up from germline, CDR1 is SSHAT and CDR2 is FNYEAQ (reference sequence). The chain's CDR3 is CASSLSSGGERQETQYF. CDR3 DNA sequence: TGTGCCAGCAGCCTATCCTCCGGGGGGGAGCGCCAAGAGACCCAGTACTTC.

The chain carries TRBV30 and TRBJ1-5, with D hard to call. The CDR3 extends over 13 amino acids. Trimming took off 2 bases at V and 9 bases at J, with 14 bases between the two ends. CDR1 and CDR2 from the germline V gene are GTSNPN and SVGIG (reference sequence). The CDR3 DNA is TGTGCCTGGAGTAGAAGTCCTAGTATGCCCCAGCATTTT. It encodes CAWSRSPSMPQHF.

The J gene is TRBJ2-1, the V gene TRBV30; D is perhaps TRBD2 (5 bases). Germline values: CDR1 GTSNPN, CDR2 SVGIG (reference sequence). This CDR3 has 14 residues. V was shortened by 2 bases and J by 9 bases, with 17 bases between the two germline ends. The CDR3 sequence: CAWSPWSSEGEQFF. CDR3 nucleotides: TGTGCCTGGAGTCCCTGGTCGTCCGAGGGTGAGCAGTTCTTC.

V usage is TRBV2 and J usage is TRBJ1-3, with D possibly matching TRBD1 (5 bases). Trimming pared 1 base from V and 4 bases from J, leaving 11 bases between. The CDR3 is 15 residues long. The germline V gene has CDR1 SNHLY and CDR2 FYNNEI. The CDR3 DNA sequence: TGTGCCAGCAGTGAAGAGGGGAAAGGAGGAAACACCATATATTTT. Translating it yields CASSEEGKGGNTIYF.

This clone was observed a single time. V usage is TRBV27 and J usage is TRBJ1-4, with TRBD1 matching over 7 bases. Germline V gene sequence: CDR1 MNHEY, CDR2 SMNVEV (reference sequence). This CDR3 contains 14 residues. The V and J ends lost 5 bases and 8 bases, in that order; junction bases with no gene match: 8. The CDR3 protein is CASSRQGPREKLFF. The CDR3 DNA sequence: TGTGCCAGCAGTCGACAGGGTCCAAGGGAAAAACTGTTTTTT.

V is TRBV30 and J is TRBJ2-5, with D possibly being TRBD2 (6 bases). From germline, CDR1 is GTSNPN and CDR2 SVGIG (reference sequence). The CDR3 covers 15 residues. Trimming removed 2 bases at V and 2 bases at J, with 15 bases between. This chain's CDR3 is CAWSPQTRYQETQYF. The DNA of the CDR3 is TGTGCCTGGAGTCCTCAGACTAGATATCAAGAGACCCAGTACTTC.

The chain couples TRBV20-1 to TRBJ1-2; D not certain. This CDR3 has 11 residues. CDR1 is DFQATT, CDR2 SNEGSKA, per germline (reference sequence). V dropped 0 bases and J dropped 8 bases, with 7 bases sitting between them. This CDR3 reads CSARDNRGYTF. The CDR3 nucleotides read TGCAGTGCTAGAGATAATCGGGGCTACACCTTC.

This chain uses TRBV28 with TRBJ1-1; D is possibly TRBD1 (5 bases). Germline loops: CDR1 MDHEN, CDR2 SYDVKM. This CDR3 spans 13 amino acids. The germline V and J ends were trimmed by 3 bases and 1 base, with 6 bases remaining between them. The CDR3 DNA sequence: TGTGCCAGCAGTTTTGGGGCGAACACTGAAGCTTTCTTT. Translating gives CASSFGANTEAFF. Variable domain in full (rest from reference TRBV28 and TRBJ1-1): DVKVTQSSRYLVKRTGEKVFLECVQDMDHENMFWYRQDPGLGLRLIYFSYDVKMKEKGDIPEGYSVSREKKERFSLILESASTNQTSMYLCASSFGANTEAFFGQGTRLTVV.

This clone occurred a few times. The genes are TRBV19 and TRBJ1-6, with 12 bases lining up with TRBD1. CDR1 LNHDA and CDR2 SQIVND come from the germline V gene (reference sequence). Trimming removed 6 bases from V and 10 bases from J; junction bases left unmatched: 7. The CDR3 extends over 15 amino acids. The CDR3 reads CASSRLGQGASPLHF. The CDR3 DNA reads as TGTGCCAGTAGCCGCCTGGGACAGGGGGCCTCACCCCTCCACTTT.

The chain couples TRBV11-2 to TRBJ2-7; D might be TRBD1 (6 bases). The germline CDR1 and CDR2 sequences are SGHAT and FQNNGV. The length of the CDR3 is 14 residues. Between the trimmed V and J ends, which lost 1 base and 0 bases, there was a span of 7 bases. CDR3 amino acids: CASSLGQASYEQYF. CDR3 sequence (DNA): TGTGCCAGCAGCTTAGGACAGGCCTCCTACGAGCAGTACTTC.

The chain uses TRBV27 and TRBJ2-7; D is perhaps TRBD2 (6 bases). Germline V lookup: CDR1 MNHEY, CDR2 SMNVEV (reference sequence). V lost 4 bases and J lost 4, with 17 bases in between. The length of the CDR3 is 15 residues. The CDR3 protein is CASSSRSDYTYEQYF. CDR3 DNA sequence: TGTGCCAGCAGTTCACGGTCGGACTATACGTACGAGCAGTACTTC.

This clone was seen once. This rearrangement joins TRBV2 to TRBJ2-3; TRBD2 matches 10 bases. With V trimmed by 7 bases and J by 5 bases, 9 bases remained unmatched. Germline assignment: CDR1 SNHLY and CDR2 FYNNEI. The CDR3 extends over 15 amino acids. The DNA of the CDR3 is TGTGCCAGCATAGCAAGCGGGGGGGAGGGAGATACGCAGTATTTT. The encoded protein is CASIASGGEGDTQYF. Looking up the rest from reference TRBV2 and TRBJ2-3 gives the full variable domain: EPEVTQTPSHQVTQMGQEVILRCVPISNHLYFYWYRQILGQKVEFLVSFYNNEISEKSEIFDDQFSVERPDGSNFTLKIRSTKLEDSAMYFCASIASGGEGDTQYFGPGTRLTVL.

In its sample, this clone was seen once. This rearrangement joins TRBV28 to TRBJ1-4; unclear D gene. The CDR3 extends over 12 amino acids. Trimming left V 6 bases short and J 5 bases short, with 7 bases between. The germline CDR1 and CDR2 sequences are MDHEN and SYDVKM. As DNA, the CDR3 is TGTGCCAGCAGCGTCCCCAATGAAAAACTGTTTTTT. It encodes CASSVPNEKLFF.

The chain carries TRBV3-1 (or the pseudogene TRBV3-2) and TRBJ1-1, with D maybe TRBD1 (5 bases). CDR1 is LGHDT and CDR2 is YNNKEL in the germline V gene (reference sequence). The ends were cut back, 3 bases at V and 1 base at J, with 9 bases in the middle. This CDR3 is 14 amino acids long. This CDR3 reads CASSQGGTNTEAFF. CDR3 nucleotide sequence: TGTGCCAGCAGCCAGGGCGGGACGAACACTGAAGCTTTCTTT.

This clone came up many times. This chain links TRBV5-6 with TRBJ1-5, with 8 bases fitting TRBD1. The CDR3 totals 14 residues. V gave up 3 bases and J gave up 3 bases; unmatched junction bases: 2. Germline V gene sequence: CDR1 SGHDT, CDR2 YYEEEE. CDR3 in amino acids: CASSWGQDNQPQHF. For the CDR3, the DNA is TGTGCCAGCAGCTGGGGACAGGACAATCAGCCCCAGCATTTT.